This passage covers 17 T cell receptor beta chains from one sample sequenced in a study of shared T cell receptors in the human thymus. Profiling relied on immunoSEQ multiplex PCR, and the TCRdb table lists in-frame clones only, not all of them. The sample yields over 650,000 clones, around 87% seen once. A further study also used this sample, focusing on human thymus T cells.

What was sequenced was thymocytes. The receptors come from a boy in the first two years of life with a congenital heart defect.

The chain carries TRBV7-9 and TRBJ2-2, with no clear D. The V gene lost 1 base and the J gene lost 1 base, with 10 bases spanning the gap. Per the germline V gene, CDR1 is SEHNR and CDR2 is FQNEAQ (reference sequence). The length of the CDR3 is 16 residues. CDR3 sequence reads: CASSLDGAGNTGELFF. The CDR3 bases are TGTGCCAGCAGCTTAGATGGTGCAGGGAACACCGGGGAGCTGTTTTTT.

The gene calls are TRBV4-3 and TRBJ2-7; D call uncertain. The CDR3 has 17 amino acids. The V gene lost 1 base and the J gene lost 0 bases, with 16 bases spanning the gap. Looked up from germline, CDR1 is LGHNA and CDR2 is YSLEER. The CDR3 DNA is TGCGCCAGCAGCCAAGCGGCCTCGCGGCCCGACTCCTACGAGCAGTACTTC. It yields the protein CASSQAASRPDSYEQYF.

The chain links TRBV7-2 to TRBJ1-6, with no clear D. V was cut by 1 base and J by 6 bases, with 16 bases left in between. CDR3 length equals 17 residues. The germline gives CDR1 SGHTA, CDR2 FQGNSA. CDR3 in DNA: TGTGCCAGCAGCTTAGAGGGAGAAGCAGGCTTTAATTCACCCCTCCACTTT. Encoded protein: CASSLEGEAGFNSPLHF.

The rearrangement links TRBV7-3 to TRBJ1-1, with D possibly being TRBD1 (5 bases). V lost 1 base and J lost 0, with 9 bases in between. The CDR3 extends over 15 amino acids. In germline, CDR1 is SGHTA, CDR2 FQGTGA. CDR3: CASSLRPGLNTEAFF. CDR3 coding DNA: TGTGCCAGCAGCTTAAGGCCAGGGCTGAACACTGAAGCTTTCTTT. The variable domain in full, completed from reference TRBV7-3 and TRBJ1-1, reads GAGVSQTPSNKVTEKGKYVELRCDPISGHTALYWYRQSLGQGPEFLIYFQGTGAADDSGLPNDRFFAVRPEGSVSTLKIQRTERGDSAVYLCASSLRPGLNTEAFFGQGTRLTVV.

This chain connects TRBV10-1 to TRBJ2-7, with TRBD1 matching 11 bases. The CDR3 covers 16 residues. Losses at the gene ends were 6 bases for V and 2 bases for J; bases not matched to a gene: 9. In germline, CDR1 is WNHNN, CDR2 SYGVQD (reference sequence). CDR3 residues: CASSESRTGGPYEQYF. The CDR3 DNA reads as TGCGCCAGCAGCGAGAGCCGGACAGGGGGCCCCTACGAGCAGTACTTC.

The chain carries TRBV18 and TRBJ2-5; 7 bases agree with TRBD1. The CDR3 sequence is 15 residues long. The V and J ends lost 5 bases and 4 bases, in that order; junction bases with no gene match: 10. Germline V gene data show CDR1 as KGHSH and CDR2 as LQKENI. The CDR3 DNA is TGTGCCAGCTCAACTAATTTACAGGGGATAGAGACCCAGTACTTC. As protein: CASSTNLQGIETQYF.

V is TRBV9 and J is TRBJ2-5; TRBD2 matches 8 bases. The CDR3 runs 13 residues. With 4 bases clipped from V and 7 bases from J, the junction kept 6 bases outside the gene matches. Germline CDR1 SGDLS, CDR2 YYNGEE. DNA for the CDR3: TGTGCCAGCAGCCCGGGACTAGAAGCGACCCAGTACTTC. The encoded protein is CASSPGLEATQYF.

The chain employs TRBV6-5 and TRBJ2-7, with a possible D match to TRBD1 (6 bases). The germline V gene has CDR1 MNHEY and CDR2 SVGAGI. The V end was cut by 2 bases, the J end by 2 bases, with 7 bases between. This CDR3 has 13 residues. CDR3 sequence (DNA): TGTGCCAGCAGTTACAACAGGGCCTACGAGCAGTACTTC. It translates to CASSYNRAYEQYF.

The chain employs TRBV30 and TRBJ1-1; D is uncertain. The CDR3 loop spans 14 amino acids. Trimming stripped 0 bases from V and 1 base from J, with 9 bases between. Germline V lookup: CDR1 GTSNPN, CDR2 SVGIG (reference sequence). In DNA form, the CDR3 reads TGTGCCTGGAGTGTACACGACTCGAACACTGAAGCTTTCTTT. Its protein product is CAWSVHDSNTEAFF.

This chain joins TRBV25-1 and TRBJ2-7; D is unclear. Trimming stripped 2 bases from V and 3 bases from J, with 8 bases between. The germline V gene has CDR1 MGHDK and CDR2 SYGVNS. The CDR3 extends over 13 amino acids. In nucleotides, the CDR3 is TGTGCCAGCAGTGAAGCGAGTAGCTACGAGCAGTACTTC. It specifies CASSEASSYEQYF.

The chain links TRBV6-1 to TRBJ1-5; D is ambiguous. V shed 0 bases and J shed 5 bases, with 5 bases lying between them. The CDR3 has 13 amino acids. Per the germline V gene, CDR1 is MNHNS and CDR2 is SASEGT. The CDR3: CASSEARYQPQHF. DNA for the CDR3: TGTGCCAGCAGTGAAGCCAGGTATCAGCCCCAGCATTTT.

The chain couples TRBV28 to TRBJ2-5, with TRBD2 identical over 7 bases. This CDR3 region has 16 residues. Germline V gives CDR1 MDHEN, CDR2 SYDVKM. Trimming at V came to 5 bases and at J to 3 bases, leaving 12 bases not matched to a gene. The CDR3 is CASSKIGEGREETQYF. The CDR3 DNA follows: TGTGCCAGCAGTAAAATTGGGGAGGGTAGAGAAGAGACCCAGTACTTC.

This clone was seen once. The chain recombines TRBV7-6 with TRBJ2-7; 9 bases fit TRBD2. The ends lost 5 bases at V and 5 bases at J; junction bases unmatched: 4. Germline loops: CDR1 SGHVS, CDR2 FNYEAQ. The CDR3 consists of 13 residues. This chain's CDR3 is CASSRGLAHEQYF. The CDR3 bases are TGTGCCAGCAGCCGGGGACTAGCCCACGAGCAGTACTTC.

The CDR3 spells CASSGRDFNEKLFF. CDR3 bases: TGTGCCAGCAGTGGAAGGGACTTTAATGAAAAACTGTTTTTT. The J gene is TRBJ1-4, the V gene TRBV28, with D perhaps matching TRBD1 (5 bases). Germline V gene lookup returns CDR1 MDHEN and CDR2 SYDVKM. Trimming stripped 5 bases from V and 4 bases from J, with 11 bases between. This CDR3 has 14 residues.

The V and J genes are TRBV28 and TRBJ1-1; D not certain. V lost 3 bases and J 2 bases, leaving 10 bases between the germline ends. This CDR3 is 14 amino acids long. Looked up from germline, CDR1 is MDHEN and CDR2 is SYDVKM. The CDR3 bases are TGTGCCAGCAGTTTTGGCGGGTTTAACACTGAAGCTTTCTTT. Protein sequence: CASSFGGFNTEAFF.

The rearrangement uses TRBV4-3 and TRBJ1-2; TRBD1 might be the D (6 bases). V lost 0 bases and J lost 10, with 12 bases in between. The CDR3 length is 13 residues. The V gene's germline CDR1 is LGHNA and CDR2 YSLEER. The CDR3 sequence: CASSQEVGGLYTF. The CDR3 bases are TGCGCCAGCAGCCAAGAAGTCGGGGGGCTCTACACCTTC.

The chain is built from TRBV14 and TRBJ1-4; 7 nucleotides agree with TRBD1. The CDR3 length is 14 residues. V shed 4 bases, J shed 6 bases, and the junction held 5 bases outside the gene matches. Germline V gives CDR1 SGHDN, CDR2 FVKESK. CDR3 sequence: CASSPDRVYEKLFF. CDR3 DNA sequence: TGTGCCAGCAGCCCAGACAGGGTGTATGAAAAACTGTTTTTT.